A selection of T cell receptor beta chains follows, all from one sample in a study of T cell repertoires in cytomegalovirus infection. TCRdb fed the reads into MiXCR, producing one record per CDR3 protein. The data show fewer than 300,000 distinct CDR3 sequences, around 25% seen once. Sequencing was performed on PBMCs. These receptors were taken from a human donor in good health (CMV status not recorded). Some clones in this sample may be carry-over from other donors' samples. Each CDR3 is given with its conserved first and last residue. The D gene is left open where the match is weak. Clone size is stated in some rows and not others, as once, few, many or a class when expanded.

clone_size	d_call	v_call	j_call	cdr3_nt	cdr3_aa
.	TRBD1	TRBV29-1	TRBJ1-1	TGCAGCGCGGACAGGGCGGACACTGAAGCTTTCTTT	CSADRADTEAFF
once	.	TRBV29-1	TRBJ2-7	TGCAGCGTTGATGACGGGAGTTTCGAGCAGTACTTC	CSVDDGSFEQYF
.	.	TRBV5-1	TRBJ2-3	TGCGCCAGCAGCCCTGGTTTGAACAGTTACACAGATACGCAGTATTTT	CASSPGLNSYTDTQYF
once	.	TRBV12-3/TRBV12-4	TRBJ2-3	TGTGCCAGCAGTTTTCGAATCCCCGGTCCAGATACGCAGTATTTT	CASSFRIPGPDTQYF
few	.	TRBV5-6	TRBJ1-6	TGTGCCAGCAGCTGGGGGGGGGATAATTCACCCCTCCACTTT	CASSWGGDNSPLHF
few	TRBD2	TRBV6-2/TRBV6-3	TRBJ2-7	TGTGCCAGCAGAAAGGGAGGACTAGCGGGACCGTGGGAGCAGTACTTC	CASRKGGLAGPWEQYF
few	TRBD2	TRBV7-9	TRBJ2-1	TGTGCCATCCCGGCGACTAGCGGGGCTTCCTACAATGAGCAGTTCTTC	CAIPATSGASYNEQFF
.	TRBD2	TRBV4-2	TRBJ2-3	TGTGCCAGCAGCCAAGGAAGCGGGGGGGACGATACGCAGTATTTT	CASSQGSGGDDTQYF
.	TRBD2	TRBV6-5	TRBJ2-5	TGTGCCAGCAGCTCCACTAGCGTGGGGACCCAGTACTTC	CASSSTSVGTQYF
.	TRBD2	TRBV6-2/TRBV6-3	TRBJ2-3	TGTGCCAGCAGAGCTGGGACTAGCGGGAGACCCTTCACAGATACGCAGTATTTT	CASRAGTSGRPFTDTQYF
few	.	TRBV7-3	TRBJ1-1	TGTGCCAGCAGCTTAAGTATAGGGAACACTGAAGCTTTCTTT	CASSLSIGNTEAFF
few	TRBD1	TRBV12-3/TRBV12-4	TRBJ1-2	TGTGCCAGCAGTTTAGAGGGGGCGAACTATGGCTACACCTTC	CASSLEGANYGYTF
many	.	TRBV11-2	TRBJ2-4	TGTGCCAGCAGCTTAGGTGAAGTAGCCAAAAACATTCAGTACTTC	CASSLGEVAKNIQYF
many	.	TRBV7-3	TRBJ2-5	TGTGCCAGCAGCCTCTCCGCAGTCCAAGAGACCCAGTACTTC	CASSLSAVQETQYF
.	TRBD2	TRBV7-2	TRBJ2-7	TGTGCCAGCAGCTTAATCGGGCGGGGGGGCCGCTACGAGCAGTACTTC	CASSLIGRGGRYEQYF
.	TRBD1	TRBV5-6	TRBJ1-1	TGTGCCAGCAGCTTACAGGGGCTGATAGCTTTCTTT	CASSLQGLIAFF
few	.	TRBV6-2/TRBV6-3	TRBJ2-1	TGTGCCAGCAAAGGCTTAGGGTTGAATAACAATGAGCAGTTCTTC	CASKGLGLNNNEQFF
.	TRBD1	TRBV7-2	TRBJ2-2	TGTGCCAGCAGCTTTTGGACAGGGGATCGTGGCGGGGAGCTGTTTTTT	CASSFWTGDRGGELFF
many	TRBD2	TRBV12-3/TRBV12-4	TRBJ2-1	TGTGCCAGCAGCCGTCTCCCTACTAGCGGAAACTACAATGAGCAGTTCTTC	CASSRLPTSGNYNEQFF
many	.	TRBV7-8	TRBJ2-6	TGTGCCAGCAGCTTATTATTGAACTCTGGGGCCAACGTCCTGACTTTC	CASSLLLNSGANVLTF
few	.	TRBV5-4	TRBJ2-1	TGTGCCAGCAGCGCAGCAGGGAATTCGGATGAGCAGTTCTTC	CASSAAGNSDEQFF
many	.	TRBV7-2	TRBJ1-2	TGTGCCAGCAGCCCTACGACTTATGGCTACACCTTC	CASSPTTYGYTF
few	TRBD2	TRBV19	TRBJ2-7	TGTGCCAGTAGTACTGGAGTAGCGGGAGTTGGAGTTCGCAACGAGCAGTACTTC	CASSTGVAGVGVRNEQYF